The 30 T cell receptor beta chains presented below share a single source sample, sequenced in a study of neurological immune-mediated disorders. TCRdb reprocessed the 5' RACE reads via MiXCR and lists one record per CDR3 protein. The sample has tens of thousands of distinct CDR3 sequences, over 9.5% seen once. The sample consisted of PBMCs. The receptors originated from a woman aged 60-75 years with HTLV-1-associated myelopathy (HAM/TSP).

This clonotype was picked up many times. DNA of the CDR3: TGCGCCAGCAGCCACCCTCTCAGCACCGGGGAGCTGTTTTTT. It codes for CASSHPLSTGELFF. The genes are TRBV5-1 and TRBJ2-2; no clear D. CDR3 length equals 14 residues. Trimming left V 4 bases short and J 4 bases short, with 11 bases between. Germline V gives CDR1 SGHRS, CDR2 YFSETQ.

This clonotype was observed many times. The rearrangement joins TRBV28 to TRBJ2-6, with D tentatively TRBD1 (5 bases). From germline, CDR1 is MDHEN and CDR2 SYDVKM. With 3 bases removed from V and 3 bases from J, the gap between germline ends came to 9 bases. The CDR3 extends over 15 amino acids. The CDR3 nucleotides are TGTGCCAGCAGTTTTCAGGGAAGTGGGGCCAACGTCCTGACTTTC. It translates to CASSFQGSGANVLTF. The full variable domain, rest sourced from reference TRBV28 and TRBJ2-6, is DVKVTQSSRYLVKRTGEKVFLECVQDMDHENMFWYRQDPGLGLRLIYFSYDVKMKEKGDIPEGYSVSREKKERFSLILESASTNQTSMYLCASSFQGSGANVLTFGAGSRLTVL.

This clonotype was counted ten times or more. The chain combines TRBV6-1 with TRBJ2-5, with 10 bases that match TRBD1. Germline CDR1 and CDR2: MNHNS and SASEGT. V dropped 7 bases and J dropped 4; count of bases not matched to a gene: 6. The CDR3 is 14 amino acids. The chain's CDR3 is CASTLTGGGETQYF. The CDR3 coding sequence is TGTGCCAGCACTCTGACAGGGGGCGGAGAGACCCAGTACTTC.

The chain recombines TRBV5-1 with TRBJ2-7, with D tentatively TRBD1 (6 bases). This CDR3 has 14 residues. Trimming stripped 4 bases from V and 7 bases from J, with 18 bases between. Germline V lookup: CDR1 SGHRS, CDR2 YFSETQ. The CDR3 reads CASSPEKGVREQYF. DNA for the CDR3: TGCGCCAGCAGCCCTGAGAAGGGGGTGAGGGAGCAGTACTTC.

This clonotype came up a few times. J is TRBJ2-3 and V is TRBV7-2, with TRBD2 matching 9 bases. The CDR3 loop spans 16 amino acids. Per germline, CDR1 SGHTA and CDR2 FQGNSA. V gave up 0 bases and J gave up 2 bases; unmatched junction bases: 3. In nucleotides, the CDR3 is TGTGCCAGCAGCTTAGCCCCTAGCGGGAACACAGATACGCAGTATTTT. Translated: CASSLAPSGNTDTQYF.

This clonotype was observed many times. J is TRBJ1-5 and V is TRBV24-1; D ambiguous. Germline V CDR1 and CDR2: KGHDR, SFDVKD. V was pared by 6 bases and J by 0 bases, with 8 bases between. The CDR3 contains 14 residues. Written as DNA, the CDR3 is TGTGCCACCAGTCCAGCTAATAGCAATCAGCCCCAGCATTTT. Translation gives CATSPANSNQPQHF.

In this sample, this clonotype turned up many times. The CDR3 protein is CASSYRTGVGTGELFF. The CDR3 nucleotides are TGTGCCAGCAGTTACCGGACGGGAGTTGGCACCGGGGAGCTGTTTTTT. The chain combines TRBV6-5 with TRBJ2-2, with D maybe TRBD2 (6 bases). Trimming pared 2 bases from V and 4 bases from J, leaving 14 bases between. Germline V lookup: CDR1 MNHEY, CDR2 SVGAGI. The CDR3 is 16 amino acids.

In this sample, this clonotype turned up many times. The gene calls are TRBV4-1 and TRBJ2-7, with a possible D match to TRBD2 (6 bases). CDR3 length equals 17 residues. V shed 2 bases and J shed 6 bases, with 23 bases lying between them. Germline-derived CDR1 and CDR2 are MGHRA and YSYEKL. The DNA for the CDR3 is TGCGCCAGCAGCCAACTGCCCCCGAGACTAGGCCGCCCCGAGCAGTACTTC. Translating it yields CASSQLPPRLGRPEQYF.

The chain has TRBV6-6 and TRBJ2-7, with TRBD1 as a possible D gene (5 bases). Trimming shortened V by 4 bases and J by 10 bases, and 17 bases separated the two germline ends. Germline V gene sequence: CDR1 MNHNY, CDR2 SVGAGI (reference sequence). This CDR3 contains 13 residues. The CDR3 DNA is TGTGCCAGCAGTTCCGACAGTCACTACAAACAGTACTTC. As protein: CASSSDSHYKQYF.

The V and J genes are TRBV5-1 and TRBJ1-3, with D tentatively TRBD1 (5 bases). Germline V gene data show CDR1 as SGHRS and CDR2 as YFSETQ. Deletions cut 3 bases from V and 1 base from J, with 11 bases between. The CDR3 spans 15 residues. CDR3 loop: CASSWDGKSGNTIYF. The CDR3 DNA is TGCGCCAGCAGCTGGGACGGGAAATCTGGAAACACCATATATTTT.

The J gene is TRBJ2-2, the V gene TRBV19; possibly TRBD2 for D (5 bases). The CDR3 spans 15 residues. In germline, CDR1 is LNHDA, CDR2 SQIVND (reference sequence). V was pared by 4 bases and J by 3 bases, with 12 bases between. The CDR3 loop reads CASSTPPSYTGELFF. The CDR3 nucleotides are TGTGCCAGTAGTACCCCACCTAGCTACACCGGGGAGCTGTTTTTT.

This clonotype was seen repeatedly, ten times or more. This chain joins TRBV12-3 or TRBV12-4 and TRBJ2-7; 11 nucleotides line up with TRBD2. CDR3 length: 16 residues. J lost 2 bases, V lost 3 bases, and 6 bases had no gene match. In DNA, the CDR3 is TGTGCCAGCAGTTTCTCCGGGACTAGCGGCACCTACGAGCAGTACTTC. It translates to CASSFSGTSGTYEQYF.

This clonotype has a count of ten or more. This sequence joins TRBV20-1 and TRBJ2-3; D possibly corresponds to TRBD2 (6 bases). V was pared by 1 base and J by 3 bases, with 14 bases between. Germline V gives CDR1 DFQATT, CDR2 SNEGSKA (reference sequence). The CDR3 extends over 15 amino acids. The CDR3 nucleotides read TGCAGTGCTAGAGTTGCGGGATATTGGACAGATACGCAGTATTTT. It codes for CSARVAGYWTDTQYF.

This clonotype occurred many times. V and J are TRBV7-2 and TRBJ2-2; 7 bases match TRBD2. The length of the CDR3 is 17 residues. Trimming took 1 base from V and 6 from J; bases not matched to a gene: 11. Germline V gene data show CDR1 as SGHTA and CDR2 as FQGNSA. DNA of the CDR3: TGTGCCAGCAGCTTAGGGGCCTGGGGAGGGTCGTCCGGGGAGCTGTTTTTT. Protein product: CASSLGAWGGSSGELFF. The full variable domain, completed using reference TRBV7-2 and TRBJ2-2, is GAGVSQSPSNKVTEKGKDVELRCDPISGHTALYWYRQSLGQGLEFLIYFQGNSAPDKSGLPSDRFSAERTGGSVSTLTIQRTQQEDSAVYLCASSLGAWGGSSGELFFGEGSRLTVL.

The table lists this clonotype with many counts. This rearrangement joins TRBV5-1 to TRBJ2-1; no definite D call. Looked up from germline, CDR1 is SGHRS and CDR2 is YFSETQ. This CDR3 has 14 amino acids. Trimming removed 5 bases at V and 6 bases at J, with 15 bases between. The CDR3 spells CASRNDAGGNEQFF. The CDR3 DNA follows: TGCGCCAGCAGAAATGATGCTGGTGGCAATGAGCAGTTCTTC. Together with reference TRBV5-1 and TRBJ2-1, the CDR3 gives the full variable domain: KAGVTQTPRYLIKTRGQQVTLSCSPISGHRSVSWYQQTPGQGLQFLFEYFSETQRNKGNFPGRFSGRQFSNSRSEMNVSTLELGDSALYLCASRNDAGGNEQFFGPGTRLTVL.

This clonotype was observed many times. V is TRBV20-1 and J is TRBJ2-1; 13 bases fit TRBD2. Trimming removed 4 bases from V and 8 bases from J; junction bases left unmatched: 5. This CDR3 contains 14 residues. Germline V gene data show CDR1 as DFQATT and CDR2 as SNEGSKA (reference sequence). DNA for the CDR3: TGCAGTGCTATGACTAGCGGGAGGAATGATGAGCAGTTCTTC. This sequence encodes CSAMTSGRNDEQFF.

This clonotype was detected ten times or more. This rearrangement joins TRBV10-3 to TRBJ1-2, with TRBD1 matching 7 bases. CDR1 and CDR2 (germline): ENHRY, SYGVKD. The CDR3 consists of 17 residues. The junction had 8 bases not matched to a gene; V was cut back by 0 bases and J by 1 base. Written as DNA, the CDR3 is TGTGCCATCAGTGAGTCTAGGGGACAGACAATTAACTATGGCTACACCTTC. Translated: CAISESRGQTINYGYTF.

This clonotype was found many times. This chain joins TRBV7-2 and TRBJ2-3, with 9 bases lining up with TRBD2. Trimming cost V 3 bases and J 3 bases; bases outside gene matches: 4. The CDR3 loop spans 15 amino acids. Germline values: CDR1 SGHTA, CDR2 FQGNSA. Here the CDR3 DNA reads TGTGCCAGCAGCTTGCCGGGACTAGCAACAGATACGCAGTATTTT. Protein: CASSLPGLATDTQYF.

At least ten counts were recorded for this clonotype. This chain connects TRBV5-1 to TRBJ2-5; D is undetermined. V was shortened by 5 bases and J by 1 base, with 9 bases between the two germline ends. The germline V gene encodes CDR1 SGHRS and CDR2 YFSETQ. This CDR3 has 13 amino acids. Here the CDR3 reads CASRVSAQETQYF. The CDR3 bases are TGCGCCAGCAGAGTTTCGGCCCAAGAGACCCAGTACTTC.

This clonotype showed up many times. An end of the junction does not agree with germline; a read error may underlie this. The V gene is TRBV29-1, the J gene TRBJ2-3; D unresolved. Germline V lookup: CDR1 SQVTM, CDR2 ANQGSEA. The length of the CDR3 is 12 residues. The CDR3 is CSAEPGTDTQYF. The CDR3 nucleotides read TGCAGCGCTGAACCTGGCACAGATACGCAGTATTTT.

This sequence joins TRBV6-1 and TRBJ2-1, with 7 bases identical to TRBD2. The CDR3 has 16 residues. With V trimmed by 4 bases and J by 2 bases, 8 bases remained unmatched. Germline V lookup: CDR1 MNHNS, CDR2 SASEGT. The CDR3 loop is CASSGREGATYNEQFF. CDR3 DNA: TGTGCCAGCAGTGGGAGGGAGGGAGCCACCTACAATGAGCAGTTCTTC.

This clonotype was seen ten or more times. V is TRBV7-2 and J is TRBJ2-5, with a possible D match to TRBD1 (6 bases). Trimming shortened V by 4 bases and J by 2 bases, and 11 bases separated the two germline ends. Per the germline V gene, CDR1 is SGHTA and CDR2 is FQGNSA. The CDR3 extends over 14 amino acids. CDR3 region: CASSSGTLQETQYF. The CDR3 DNA sequence: TGTGCCAGCAGCTCCGGGACACTTCAAGAGACCCAGTACTTC.

This clonotype was recorded at least ten times. The chain is built from TRBV5-6 and TRBJ1-5; D call uncertain. The CDR3 contains 12 residues. V was shortened by 0 bases and J by 2 bases, with 0 bases between the two germline ends. Germline V gene sequence: CDR1 SGHDT, CDR2 YYEEEE. CDR3 in amino acids: CASSLGNQPQHF. CDR3 in DNA: TGTGCCAGCAGCTTGGGCAATCAGCCCCAGCATTTT. Together with reference TRBV5-6 and TRBJ1-5, the CDR3 gives the full variable domain: DAGVTQSPTHLIKTRGQQVTLRCSPKSGHDTVSWYQQALGQGPQFIFQYYEEEERQRGNFPDRFSGHQFPNYSSELNVNALLLGDSALYLCASSLGNQPQHFGDGTRLSIL.

This clonotype was observed many times. CDR3 DNA: TGCAGTGCTAGAGACGACAGGAGCTCCTACGAGCAGTACTTC. The encoded protein is CSARDDRSSYEQYF. The rearrangement uses TRBV20-1 and TRBJ2-7; possibly TRBD1 for D (6 bases). This CDR3 has 14 residues. Germline V gene lookup returns CDR1 DFQATT and CDR2 SNEGSKA (reference sequence). V was shortened by 0 bases and J by 0 bases, with 9 bases between the two germline ends.

Concerning this clonotype itself: The junction departs from the called germline gene at one end, perhaps through a read error. This chain connects TRBV20-1 to TRBJ2-3; 12 nucleotides match TRBD2. The CDR3 sequence is 18 residues long. Germline values: CDR1 DFQATT, CDR2 SNEGSKA (reference sequence). As DNA, the CDR3 is TGCATTGCTGACCAACCGGGACTAGCGGGCGTCCCCACAGACACGCAGTATTTT. It encodes CIADQPGLAGVPTDTQYF.

This clonotype was seen at least ten times. The rearrangement joins TRBV5-1 to TRBJ2-7; D not resolved. The V end lost 6 bases, the J end lost 2 bases, and 12 bases lay between the germline ends. The CDR3 totals 13 residues. CDR1 SGHRS and CDR2 YFSETQ come from the germline V gene. The CDR3 loop is CASTSEHPYEQYF. DNA for the CDR3: TGCGCCAGCACGTCGGAGCACCCCTACGAGCAGTACTTC.

This clonotype turned up a few times. The chain combines TRBV5-1 with TRBJ2-7; weak D call: TRBD2 (5 bases). CDR1 and CDR2 (germline): SGHRS, YFSETQ. Trimming removed 2 bases at V and 3 bases at J, with 18 bases between. The CDR3 loop spans 16 amino acids. The CDR3 reads CASSFPPTSSNYEQYF. Written as DNA, the CDR3 is TGCGCCAGCAGCTTCCCTCCTACTAGTAGCAACTACGAGCAGTACTTC.

The rearrangement uses TRBV20-1 and TRBJ2-2; D is possibly TRBD2 (6 bases). The length of the CDR3 is 14 residues. V was clipped by 1 base and J by 2 bases, with 8 bases between them. Germline V gene sequence: CDR1 DFQATT, CDR2 SNEGSKA (reference sequence). CDR3 in amino acids: CSARGTINTGELFF. The CDR3 nucleotides read TGCAGTGCTAGAGGGACTATAAACACCGGGGAGCTGTTTTTT.

There are many counts of this clonotype. The chain combines TRBV3-1 with TRBJ1-2; TRBD1 agrees at 8 bases. CDR1 LGHDT and CDR2 YNNKEL come from the germline V gene (reference sequence). The ends lost 1 base at V and 8 bases at J; junction bases unmatched: 3. The length of the CDR3 is 13 residues. CDR3 nucleotides: TGTGCCAGCAGCCAAGGGACAGGGTCCGGCTACACCTTC. This translates into CASSQGTGSGYTF.

There are many counts of this clonotype. This chain links TRBV12-3 or TRBV12-4 with TRBJ2-3; no firm D call. This CDR3 region has 13 residues. Trimming took off 5 bases at V and 6 bases at J, with 12 bases between the two ends. The CDR3 coding sequence is TGTGCCAGCAGTCTCGGGTCTGTGGATACGCAGTATTTT. Residues: CASSLGSVDTQYF.